Detailed here is one TCR beta chain. The CDR3 is made up of 15 amino acids. V was pared by 6 bases and J by 1 base, with 15 bases between. CDR1 is SGHTA, CDR2 FQGNSA, per germline. The data originate from a study of control samples from healthy donors and cancer patients. Here immunoSEQ multiplex PCR was the method, and the copy in TCRdb shows in-frame clones only, minus some. The data contain around 110,000 clones, more than 75% of them singletons. The clonotype comes from a woman aged 65 to 85 in good health. Sequences were obtained from blood. The rearrangement links TRBV7-2 to TRBJ1-1; no definite D call. In DNA form, the CDR3 reads TGTGCCAGCAGGGCCCGCGCGGGCGCGAACACTGAAGCTTTCTTT. This translates into CASRARAGANTEAFF. The whole variable domain, filled in from reference TRBV7-2 and TRBJ1-1, reads GAGVSQSPSNKVTEKGKDVELRCDPISGHTALYWYRQSLGQGLEFLIYFQGNSAPDKSGLPSDRFSAERTGGSVSTLTIQRTQQEDSAVYLCASRARAGANTEAFFGQGTRLTVV.